What follows are 31 T cell receptor beta chains derived from one specimen sequenced in a study of monozygotic twins with cystic fibrosis. Generated by immunoSEQ multiplex PCR, the TCRdb table keeps only in-frame clones and is missing some. The sample records about 35,000 clones, roughly three fifths being singletons. Sequenced input: blood. All receptors come from a girl aged 5-17 years with cystic fibrosis.

CDR3 sequence reads: CASSLGAGGLVETQYF. The CDR3 coding sequence is TGTGCCAGCAGTTTAGGAGCGGGAGGGCTTGTAGAGACCCAGTACTTC. The chain recombines TRBV27 with TRBJ2-5; 10 bases agree with TRBD2. This CDR3 comprises 16 residues. Germline values: CDR1 MNHEY, CDR2 SMNVEV (reference sequence). Losses at the gene ends were 2 bases for V and 4 bases for J; bases not matched to a gene: 7.

The chain employs TRBV27 and TRBJ2-3, with D maybe TRBD2 (6 bases). This CDR3 contains 14 residues. Germline values: CDR1 MNHEY, CDR2 SMNVEV (reference sequence). Trimming stripped 7 bases from V and 2 bases from J, with 13 bases between. CDR3 amino acids: CASTGDLSTDTQYF. DNA for the CDR3: TGTGCCAGCACCGGGGACTTATCCACAGATACGCAGTATTTT.

This sequence joins TRBV21-1 and TRBJ1-5. TRBV21-1 is deemed a pseudogene. The CDR3 totals 16 residues. CDR3 sequence (DNA): TGTGCCAGCAGCAACGCCCCGGAGTATAGCAATCAGCCCCAGCATTTT. It encodes CASSNAPEYSNQPQHF.

The chain joins TRBV6-1 to TRBJ2-7; 9 nucleotides align to TRBD2. Germline values: CDR1 MNHNS, CDR2 SASEGT. The CDR3 contains 14 residues. V shed 4 bases and J 3 bases; nucleotides not matched to a gene: 4. The CDR3: CASSGGGDNYEQYV. The CDR3 DNA reads as TGTGCCAGCAGTGGCGGGGGGGACAACTACGAGCAGTACGTC.

The chain joins TRBV7-9 to TRBJ2-7; 10 nucleotides agree with TRBD2. V trimming: 5 bases; J trimming: 2 bases; junction bases outside the gene matches: 15. CDR1 and CDR2 from the germline V gene are SEHNR and FQNEAQ (reference sequence). There are 18 residues in the CDR3. In DNA form, the CDR3 reads TGTGCCAGCAGCCCCGGGGGGCTTGGACTAGCGGACACCTACGAGCAGTACTTC. This sequence encodes CASSPGGLGLADTYEQYF.

The DNA for the CDR3 is TGTGCCAGCAGTTCCATCAGAGGCAGGGGAGGGGAGACCCAGTACTTC. This encodes CASSSIRGRGGETQYF. This sequence joins TRBV27 and TRBJ2-5; D perhaps matches TRBD2 (7 bases). Trimming removed 4 bases at V and 5 bases at J, with 20 bases between. Germline V gene data show CDR1 as MNHEY and CDR2 as SMNVEV (reference sequence). The CDR3 loop spans 16 amino acids.

J is TRBJ1-3 and V is TRBV27; D possibly corresponds to TRBD1 (6 bases). Per the germline V gene, CDR1 is MNHEY and CDR2 is SMNVEV (reference sequence). The CDR3 runs to 16 residues. V was shortened by 3 bases and J by 0 bases, with 12 bases between the two germline ends. The CDR3 region has the DNA TGTGCCAGCAGTTTGGGGGCTACAGGCTCTGGAAACACCATATATTTT. Translation gives CASSLGATGSGNTIYF.

The chain uses TRBV11-2 and TRBJ2-7, with D possibly being TRBD1 (6 bases). Trimming shortened V by 2 bases and J by 2 bases, and 10 bases separated the two germline ends. The germline V gene encodes CDR1 SGHAT and CDR2 FQNNGV. This CDR3 region has 14 residues. In DNA, the CDR3 is TGTGCCAGCAGCTTAACCAGGGGTCCCTACGAGCAGTACTTC. Its protein is CASSLTRGPYEQYF.

This clone was observed a handful of times. The chain recombines TRBV2 with TRBJ2-1, with 8 bases aligning to TRBD2. The germline V gene encodes CDR1 SNHLY and CDR2 FYNNEI. V lost 3 bases, J lost 7 bases, and 8 bases stayed unmatched. This CDR3 is built from 15 residues. CDR3 sequence (DNA): TGTGCCAGCAGTGATGTACGGGAGGGGGTAAATGAGCAGTTCTTC. Protein sequence: CASSDVREGVNEQFF.

This chain links TRBV11-2 with TRBJ1-5; 9 bases align to TRBD1. Germline V gene sequence: CDR1 SGHAT, CDR2 FQNNGV. The junction had 7 bases not matched to a gene; V was cut back by 5 bases and J by 5 bases. This CDR3 is built from 15 residues. CDR3 bases: TGTGCCAGCAGCCGACGGACAGGGGTCGATCAGCCCCAGCATTTT. Residues: CASSRRTGVDQPQHF.

This chain joins TRBV10-3 and TRBJ2-5; perhaps TRBD2 as D (5 bases). This CDR3 contains 13 residues. V was trimmed by 3 bases and J by 5 bases, leaving 10 bases between them. The V gene's germline CDR1 is ENHRY and CDR2 SYGVKD. The CDR3 bases are TGTGCCATCAGTGAACCGGCGGGCGAGACCCAGTACTTC. This gives the protein CAISEPAGETQYF.

This clone showed up just once. The V call is TRBV2, the J call TRBJ1-1; 7 nucleotides match TRBD1. The CDR3 contains 14 residues. Germline values: CDR1 SNHLY, CDR2 FYNNEI. Losses at the gene ends were 6 bases for V and 3 bases for J; bases not matched to a gene: 7. DNA of the CDR3: TGTGCCAGCAGGGCGACAGGGTCTTACACTGAAGCTTTCTTT. Its translation: CASRATGSYTEAFF.

In DNA form, the CDR3 reads TGTGCCAGCAGCCTGCGGATCCCGGGACAGGGGGTTGCCTACGAGCAGTACTTC. Translation: CASSLRIPGQGVAYEQYF. V and J are TRBV4-2 and TRBJ2-7, with 11 bases that match TRBD1. CDR3 length: 18 amino acids. CDR1 is LGHNA, CDR2 YNFKEQ, per germline. With 4 bases clipped from V and 2 bases from J, the junction kept 13 bases outside the gene matches.

This clone has only a few counts. The chain employs TRBV5-6 and TRBJ2-7; no clear D. V lost 4 bases, J lost 2 bases, and 13 bases lay in between. Looked up from germline, CDR1 is SGHDT and CDR2 is YYEEEE. This CDR3 spans 14 amino acids. CDR3 in DNA: TGTGCCAGCAGCCGTCGAAGGGAAACCTACGAGCAGTACTTC. Translated: CASSRRRETYEQYF.

The rearrangement links TRBV28 to TRBJ1-1; D uncertain. The CDR3 sequence is 13 residues long. The V end was cut by 2 bases, the J end by 1 base, with 5 bases between. Per germline, CDR1 MDHEN and CDR2 SYDVKM. The CDR3 protein is CASSLLTNTEAFF. In nucleotides, the CDR3 is TGTGCCAGCAGTTTACTTACGAACACTGAAGCTTTCTTT.

This sequence joins TRBV5-1 and TRBJ2-2, with 11 bases that match TRBD1. V shed 0 bases and J 6 bases; nucleotides not matched to a gene: 4. CDR3 size: 16 residues. Germline assignment: CDR1 SGHRS and CDR2 YFSETQ. The chain's CDR3 is CASSLAPGQGAGELFF. The CDR3 DNA reads as TGCGCCAGCAGCTTGGCCCCGGGACAGGGGGCCGGGGAGCTGTTTTTT.

The chain combines TRBV5-1 with TRBJ2-1; 15 nucleotides agree with TRBD2. The trim removed 2 bases at V and 7 bases at J, leaving 10 bases unmatched. This CDR3 contains 18 residues. CDR1 is SGHRS, CDR2 YFSETQ, per germline. CDR3 amino acids: CASSFFLPGTSGRNEQFF. As DNA, the CDR3 is TGCGCCAGCAGCTTCTTCCTCCCCGGGACTAGCGGGAGGAATGAGCAGTTCTTC.

As concerns this clone: The sample has other DNA sequences that encode this CDR3 too. The CDR3 spells CASSFGGQGLEETQYF. In DNA, the CDR3 is TGTGCCAGCAGCTTTGGGGGGCAAGGGCTGGAAGAGACCCAGTACTTC. The V and J genes are TRBV5-4 and TRBJ2-5; perhaps D is TRBD1 or TRBD2 (6 bases each). Germline lookup yields CDR1 SGHNT and CDR2 YYREEE (reference sequence). The V end was cut by 2 bases, the J end by 3 bases, with 17 bases between. This CDR3 has 16 residues.

V and J are TRBV5-4 and TRBJ2-7; D is unresolved. The CDR3 totals 14 residues. The ends were cut back, 0 bases at V and 0 bases at J, with 7 bases in the middle. Germline lookup yields CDR1 SGHNT and CDR2 YYREEE (reference sequence). The CDR3 loop reads CASSLAARSYEQYF. CDR3 DNA: TGTGCCAGCAGCTTGGCGGCTCGCTCCTACGAGCAGTACTTC. Together with reference TRBV5-4 and TRBJ2-7, the CDR3 gives the full variable domain: ETGVTQSPTHLIKTRGQQVTLRCSSQSGHNTVSWYQQALGQGPQFIFQYYREEENGRGNFPPRFSGLQFPNYSSELNVNALELDDSALYLCASSLAARSYEQYFGPGTRLTVT.

V usage is TRBV7-8 and J usage is TRBJ1-1; D unclear. This CDR3 region has 14 residues. Trimming pared 5 bases from V and 2 bases from J, leaving 12 bases between. CDR1 is SGHVS and CDR2 is FQNEAQ in the germline V gene. The DNA of the CDR3 is TGTGCCAGCAGCCCCAGGTTGGCCAACACTGAAGCTTTCTTT. Its protein product is CASSPRLANTEAFF.

The chain combines TRBV21-1 with TRBJ2-7; the D call TRBD2 from the table was never checked on the DNA. TRBV21-1 is shown as a pseudogene. The CDR3 is made up of 18 amino acids. CDR3 loop: CARSRTSGRFRGAYEQYF. CDR3 DNA: TGTGCCAGGAGTCGGACTAGCGGGAGGTTTAGGGGGGCCTACGAGCAGTACTTC.

The chain employs TRBV29-1 and TRBJ2-7; 7 bases are shared with TRBD1. Germline trimming cut 5 bases from V and 2 bases from J; bases unmatched to any gene: 6. CDR1 is SQVTM, CDR2 ANQGSEA, per germline. The CDR3 runs 13 residues. The CDR3 DNA reads as TGCAGCGTTTCCAAGGGGGCAACCTACGAGCAGTACTTC. The encoded protein is CSVSKGATYEQYF.

This chain connects TRBV30 to TRBJ1-1, with TRBD1 identical over 7 bases. The CDR3 has 13 amino acids. V lost 3 bases, J lost 2 bases, and 3 bases stayed unmatched. CDR1 is GTSNPN and CDR2 is SVGIG in the germline V gene (reference sequence). CDR3 bases: TGTGCCTGGAGGGGGACAGCCAACACTGAAGCTTTCTTT. Translating it yields CAWRGTANTEAFF.

The V gene is TRBV30, the J gene TRBJ2-1, with 11 positions matching TRBD2. The germline V gene encodes CDR1 GTSNPN and CDR2 SVGIG (reference sequence). The V segment lost 1 base and the J segment 7 bases; nucleotides outside the gene matches: 6. The CDR3 is 15 residues long. In DNA, the CDR3 is TGTGCCTGGAGTGCCGGGACTAGCGGCGAGAATGAGCAGTTCTTC. Translated: CAWSAGTSGENEQFF.

This chain joins TRBV4-3 and TRBJ2-3, with no clear D. This CDR3 comprises 14 residues. V was shortened by 1 base and J by 1 base, with 6 bases between the two germline ends. Germline V gene lookup returns CDR1 LGHNA and CDR2 YSLEER. CDR3: CASSQVEGTDTQYF. In nucleotides, the CDR3 is TGCGCCAGCAGCCAAGTCGAGGGCACAGATACGCAGTATTTT.

This clone was picked up a small number of times. The rearrangement links TRBV18 to TRBJ1-5, with TRBD1 identical over 7 bases. The CDR3 extends over 14 amino acids. From germline, CDR1 is KGHSH and CDR2 LQKENI. V gave up 1 base and J gave up 5 bases; unmatched junction bases: 2. CDR3 sequence: CASSPQQGDQPQHF. The CDR3 DNA reads TGTGCCAGCTCACCACAGCAGGGGGATCAGCCCCAGCATTTT.

The CDR3, as DNA: TGTGCCAGCAGCGAAATTCCTACAGGGCAGGGGGGTAACTATGGCTACACCTTC. Translating gives CASSEIPTGQGGNYGYTF. V gene TRBV9 combines with J gene TRBJ1-2, with 7 bases aligning to TRBD1. Losses at the gene ends were 3 bases for V and 1 base for J; bases not matched to a gene: 15. From germline, CDR1 is SGDLS and CDR2 YYNGEE. The CDR3 length is 18 residues.

This chain connects TRBV6-5 to TRBJ1-4, with 7 bases that match TRBD1. The CDR3 extends over 16 amino acids. V shed 0 bases and J 6 bases; nucleotides not matched to a gene: 7. From germline, CDR1 is MNHEY and CDR2 SVGAGI. The CDR3 protein is CASSYSTTGNYEKLFF. The CDR3 bases are TGTGCCAGCAGTTACTCAACGACAGGGAACTATGAAAAACTGTTTTTT.

The chain has TRBV4-3 and TRBJ2-3; 11 positions agree with TRBD1. This CDR3 has 17 residues. V lost 1 base and J lost 4; bases outside the gene matches: 7. The V gene's germline CDR1 is LGHNA and CDR2 YSLEER. CDR3 sequence: CASSQGPGQGAADTQYF. The CDR3 nucleotides read TGCGCCAGCAGCCAAGGTCCTGGACAGGGGGCCGCAGATACGCAGTATTTT.

V and J are TRBV19 and TRBJ2-5, with unresolved D. In germline, CDR1 is LNHDA, CDR2 SQIVND (reference sequence). This CDR3 region has 11 residues. The V end was cut by 6 bases, the J end by 3 bases, with 5 bases between. The CDR3, as DNA: TGTGCCAGTAGCGAAGAAGAGACCCAGTACTTC. Its translation: CASSEEETQYF.

CDR3 region: CASSLGWVYEQYF. Here the CDR3 DNA reads TGTGCCAGCAGCTTGGGGTGGGTCTACGAGCAGTACTTC. This chain uses TRBV7-2 with TRBJ2-7; D is undetermined. There are 13 residues in the CDR3. Per germline, CDR1 SGHTA and CDR2 FQGNSA. Trimming shortened V by 3 bases and J by 3 bases, and 9 bases separated the two germline ends. The variable domain in full, completed from reference TRBV7-2 and TRBJ2-7, reads GAGVSQSPSNKVTEKGKDVELRCDPISGHTALYWYRQSLGQGLEFLIYFQGNSAPDKSGLPSDRFSAERTGGSVSTLTIQRTQQEDSAVYLCASSLGWVYEQYFGPGTRLTVT.